This TCR beta chain came from a study of cytomegalovirus exposure and HLA in healthy donors. Study background: Unique TCR beta sequences numbering around 110 million came from approximately 180 million T cells in an earlier analysis.

Primers: 60 Vbeta forward and 13 Jbeta reverse. Here immunoSEQ multiplex PCR was the method, and the copy in TCRdb shows in-frame clones only, minus some. The table has 200,000 to 250,000 clones, approximately 68% seen once; the top ten hold 1.8%. V trimming: 6 bases; J trimming: 0 bases; junction bases outside the gene matches: 6. Germline loops: CDR1 MGHRA, CDR2 YSYEKL. This CDR3 is built from 16 residues. The clonotype originates from a woman aged 25 to 45 in good health and CMV-seronegative. This rearrangement joins TRBV4-1 to TRBJ2-3; TRBD2 matches at 10 bases. Sequenced material: PBMCs. The CDR3 loop reads CASSSGGFSSTDTQYF. The CDR3 DNA reads TGCGCCAGCAGTAGCGGGGGGTTCTCTAGCACAGATACGCAGTATTTT.